This paragraph reports one T cell receptor beta chain. The antigen it recognizes is unknown. No base qualities exist here, and no much larger clone lies one base off it. The V end loses 8 bases and the J end loses 5 bases, and a stretch of 16 bases separates them. According to the germline V gene, CDR1 reads MDHEN and CDR2 reads SYDVKM. The CDR3 measures 14 amino acids from cysteine to phenylalanine. The kept DNA is CDR3 alone, 42 bases in frame from the first base. The immunoSEQ assay, a bias-controlled multiplex PCR with V- and J-specific primers, was used to amplify TCR beta CDR3 regions from genomic DNA. In a second PCR step, a proprietary barcode and Illumina adapter sequences were attached to the CDR3 amplicons. An Illumina MiSeq instrument was used for sequencing of the CDR3 libraries. As for how the authors treated the data: Export and quality control were handled in immunoSEQ Analyzer 3.0, while downstream analyses relied on R Bioconductor and Immunarch. Repertoire metrics were calculated using only productive rearrangements within the normalized downsampled data set. Pathologically expanded clonotypes were defined as those larger than 5 templates in the normalized cohort. The Inverse Simpson Index was used to measure repertoire diversity. To capture all clonotypes, the CMV-specificity analyses were run on the non-normalized data set. TCRdb took this table from immuneACCESS and kept in-frame rearrangements with V and J called. Such tables lack part of the clones; where checked against another copy, unresolved V genes explain under half of the gap, and the rest is unexplained. V and J calls and clone size are copied from that table; D and trimming were computed from the DNA. For this sample there are about 36,000 clones; over 85% appear just once. Jointly, the top ten make up about 1.6% of the sample.

The data belong to a study of T cell clonotyping in hematopoietic cell transplantation (dated by TCRdb to about 2021). Looking at the study overall: Pretransplant samples from recipients were collected after cytoreduction. A total of about 140 blood samples were gathered in the study from a few dozen consecutive transplant recipients along with their related donors. Patient recruitment ran from late 2015 to January 2017, and follow-up continued until late 2020 or death.

General findings and caveats noted by the study authors: Overlap with donor repertoires was found for only a small fraction of recipient repertoires, with over 95% found to appear de novo at the given depth. After transplant, TCR diversity in recipients dropped, and pathologically expanded clonotypes increased progressively from day 30 to day 180. Donor and pretransplant recipient Inverse Simpson Index values predicted broader posttransplant TCR repertoire diversity. The sample size was limited and the cells went unsorted, which meant the CD4 and CD8 repertoire contributions could not be told apart.

This sample's time point label indicates: recipient sample about 28 days before transplant, after cytoreduction. Blood from recipients was drawn roughly 28 days before transplant, then again at days 30, 100 and 180 after transplant. Nuclei Lysis Solution was used to extract genomic DNA from fresh or cryopreserved unfractionated peripheral blood mononuclear cells. This clonotype originated in a man aged 40-49 years with chronic myeloid leukemia. Some clones in this sample may be carry-over from other donors' samples. The sample was peripheral blood mononuclear cells, taken before stem cell transplant. This chain is built from TRBV28 and TRBJ1-3, and TRBD1 may be the D gene, going by 5 matching bases. The bases read TGTGCCAGCCGTTCAATCAGGGATCGAAACACCATATATTTT. The resulting protein is CASRSIRDRNTIYF.